Each of the 32 T cell receptor beta chains below was sequenced from the same sample in a study of cytomegalovirus exposure and HLA in healthy donors. The PCR employed 60 Vbeta primers together with 13 Jbeta primers. TCRdb keeps only in-frame clones here, not all; method: immunoSEQ multiplex PCR. This sample carries 100,000 or so clones, 74% of them seen once, and the ten largest clones take 2% to 2.5%. The specimen was PBMCs. The source is a human donor in good health.

There are a few counts of this clone. The V gene is TRBV25-1, the J gene TRBJ1-2; D not certain. CDR3 length: 12 amino acids. Germline lookup yields CDR1 MGHDK and CDR2 SYGVNS. Deletions cut 1 base from V and 8 bases from J, with 8 bases between. CDR3 in DNA: TGTGCCAGCAGTGAATCAGGAAGAGGCTACACCTTC. Protein product: CASSESGRGYTF.

The V and J genes are TRBV6-6 and TRBJ2-4; possible D gene TRBD1, 6 bases. Germline V gene data show CDR1 as MNHNY and CDR2 as SVGAGI (reference sequence). V was pared by 5 bases and J by 6 bases, with 11 bases between. This CDR3 is built from 13 residues. CDR3 sequence reads: CASSTGNRNIQYF. CDR3 coding DNA: TGTGCCAGCAGTACAGGGAATAGAAACATTCAGTACTTC.

In nucleotides, the CDR3 is TGCAGCGTGAAGGTGGTAGCGGGAGCAGGCGAGCAGTACTTC. Protein sequence: CSVKVVAGAGEQYF. The J gene is TRBJ2-7, the V gene TRBV29-1; 9 nucleotides line up with TRBD2. J gave up 6 bases and V 6 bases, and 12 bases lay outside the gene matches. CDR1 is SQVTM and CDR2 is ANQGSEA in the germline V gene. The CDR3 runs 14 residues.

The chain recombines TRBV5-8 with TRBJ1-6; no clear D. Germline CDR1 reads SGHTS; CDR2 reads YDEGEE. The V gene lost 6 bases and the J gene lost 3 bases, with 7 bases spanning the gap. The CDR3 totals 13 residues. CDR3 protein: CASKTGYNSPLHF. The CDR3 bases are TGTGCCAGCAAAACCGGCTATAATTCACCCCTCCACTTT.

J is TRBJ1-4 and V is TRBV28, with 7 bases aligning to TRBD1. Germline assignment: CDR1 MDHEN and CDR2 SYDVKM. The CDR3 consists of 14 residues. V shed 6 bases and J 6 bases; nucleotides not matched to a gene: 7. This chain's CDR3 is CASRTPQGHEKLFF. In DNA form, the CDR3 reads TGTGCCAGCAGAACACCACAGGGGCATGAAAAACTGTTTTTT.

The chain has TRBV28 and TRBJ2-1; D gene unclear. The CDR3 covers 10 residues. The ends were cut back, 5 bases at V and 12 bases at J, with 8 bases in the middle. Germline V CDR1 and CDR2: MDHEN, SYDVKM. CDR3 residues: CASSGTGQFF. The CDR3 DNA reads as TGTGCCAGCAGTGGTACCGGGCAGTTCTTC.

The CDR3 nucleotides read TGTGCCTGGAGCTTGATAGCGGCAACCTACGAGCAGTACTTC. It yields the protein CAWSLIAATYEQYF. The rearrangement links TRBV30 to TRBJ2-7; D is perhaps TRBD2 (6 bases). This CDR3 has 14 amino acids. The germline gives CDR1 GTSNPN, CDR2 SVGIG (reference sequence). Trimming shortened V by 3 bases and J by 2 bases, and 14 bases separated the two germline ends. Based on the CDR3 plus reference TRBV30 and TRBJ2-7, the full variable domain is SQTIHQWPATLVQPVGSPLSLECTVEGTSNPNLYWYRQAAGRGLQLLFYSVGIGQISSEVPQNLSASRPQDRQFILSSKKLLLSDSGFYLCAWSLIAATYEQYFGPGTRLTVT.

The chain employs TRBV28 and TRBJ1-2; D is possibly TRBD1 (6 bases). The V end was cut by 4 bases, the J end by 2 bases, with 11 bases between. The germline CDR1 and CDR2 sequences are MDHEN and SYDVKM. The CDR3 consists of 14 residues. CDR3 protein: CASSSGGTNYGYTF. CDR3 in DNA: TGTGCCAGCAGTTCGGGGGGGACAAACTATGGCTACACCTTC.

V gene TRBV29-1 combines with J gene TRBJ1-5; D is undetermined. This CDR3 has 13 amino acids. Trimming removed 6 bases from V and 7 bases from J, with 16 bases in between. Germline CDR1 is SQVTM and CDR2 is ANQGSEA. The CDR3 here is CSVGGQAGQPQHF. CDR3 coding DNA: TGCAGCGTCGGCGGGCAGGCAGGCCAGCCCCAGCATTTT.

The genes are TRBV2 and TRBJ2-5; 16 bases are shared with TRBD2. The ends lost 6 bases at V and 8 bases at J; junction bases unmatched: 6. In germline, CDR1 is SNHLY, CDR2 FYNNEI. This CDR3 is 15 amino acids long. DNA for the CDR3: TGTGCCAGCAGGGGGACTAGCGGGGGGGGAGGAACCCAGTACTTC. Its protein product is CASRGTSGGGGTQYF.

The chain joins TRBV11-2 to TRBJ2-3; tentatively, D is TRBD2 (5 bases). The CDR3 has 14 residues. Germline V gene lookup returns CDR1 SGHAT and CDR2 FQNNGV. Trimming took off 5 bases at V and 0 bases at J, with 9 bases between the two ends. The CDR3 here is CASSPGLSTDTQYF. CDR3 DNA: TGTGCCAGCAGCCCCGGACTGAGCACAGATACGCAGTATTTT. The full variable domain, its missing parts supplied by reference TRBV11-2 and TRBJ2-3, is EAGVAQSPRYKIIEKRQSVAFWCNPISGHATLYWYQQILGQGPKLLIQFQNNGVVDDSQLPKDRFSAERLKGVDSTLKIQPAKLEDSAVYLCASSPGLSTDTQYFGPGTRLTVL.

The chain is built from TRBV5-1 and TRBJ2-5, with D possibly matching TRBD2 (6 bases). Deletions cut 0 bases from V and 4 bases from J, with 10 bases between. Germline CDR1 is SGHRS and CDR2 is YFSETQ. This CDR3 spans 14 amino acids. The CDR3 coding sequence is TGCGCCAGCAGCTTGGCGGGAGCGAGAGAGACCCAGTACTTC. It specifies CASSLAGARETQYF.

The chain has TRBV27 and TRBJ2-2; 9 nucleotides align to TRBD1. Germline CDR1 is MNHEY and CDR2 is SMNVEV (reference sequence). Germline trimming cut 6 bases from V and 1 base from J; bases unmatched to any gene: 9. This CDR3 has 17 residues. CDR3 in amino acids: CASSQGTGYLNTGELFF. The CDR3 coding sequence is TGTGCCAGCAGCCAAGGGACAGGGTACCTGAACACCGGGGAGCTGTTTTTT.

The chain couples TRBV27 to TRBJ2-2; TRBD1 might be the D (6 bases). CDR3 size: 13 residues. The germline gives CDR1 MNHEY, CDR2 SMNVEV (reference sequence). With 2 bases removed from V and 5 bases from J, the gap between germline ends came to 6 bases. CDR3 in DNA: TGTGCCAGCAGTTTACAGGGGACCGGGGAGCTGTTTTTT. It encodes CASSLQGTGELFF.

J is TRBJ1-6 and V is TRBV5-6; a possible D gene is TRBD1 (6 bases). V was cut by 0 bases and J by 10 bases, with 11 bases left in between. Germline V gene data show CDR1 as SGHDT and CDR2 as YYEEEE. The CDR3 totals 14 residues. CDR3 bases: TGTGCCAGCAGCTTGGTAGGGGGACGATCACCCCTCCACTTT. This encodes CASSLVGGRSPLHF. The whole variable domain, remainder taken from reference TRBV5-6 and TRBJ1-6, is DAGVTQSPTHLIKTRGQQVTLRCSPKSGHDTVSWYQQALGQGPQFIFQYYEEEERQRGNFPDRFSGHQFPNYSSELNVNALLLGDSALYLCASSLVGGRSPLHFGNGTRLTVT.

This sequence joins TRBV6-5 and TRBJ1-2; 8 positions match TRBD1. The CDR3 length is 16 residues. V trimming: 0 bases; J trimming: 4 bases; junction bases outside the gene matches: 7. The germline gives CDR1 MNHEY, CDR2 SVGAGI. The CDR3 DNA is TGTGCCAGCAGTTACTCGAGGGCAGGGGGCCTCTATGGCTACACCTTC. Its protein is CASSYSRAGGLYGYTF.

V gene TRBV7-9 combines with J gene TRBJ1-1, with 7 nucleotides matching TRBD1. The junction had 7 bases not matched to a gene; V was cut back by 5 bases and J by 1 base. Germline V gene data show CDR1 as SEHNR and CDR2 as FQNEAQ (reference sequence). The CDR3 runs to 15 residues. The CDR3 DNA reads as TGTGCCAGCAGCCCCTGGGACAGCCAGAACACTGAAGCTTTCTTT. This gives the protein CASSPWDSQNTEAFF.

The rearrangement joins TRBV28 to TRBJ1-1; 7 nucleotides line up with TRBD1. The V segment lost 3 bases and the J segment 4 bases; nucleotides outside the gene matches: 5. Germline V gene lookup returns CDR1 MDHEN and CDR2 SYDVKM. The length of the CDR3 is 14 residues. CDR3 DNA: TGTGCCAGCAGTTTGGAGGGGGCGCGCACTGAAGCTTTCTTT. Translation gives CASSLEGARTEAFF.

The chain joins TRBV9 to TRBJ2-2; no definite D call. V was clipped by 7 bases and J by 6 bases, with 10 bases between them. CDR1 is SGDLS and CDR2 is YYNGEE in the germline V gene. This CDR3 contains 12 residues. CDR3 loop: CASEAEAGELFF. CDR3 coding DNA: TGTGCCAGCGAGGCCGAGGCCGGGGAGCTGTTTTTT.

The chain combines TRBV20-1 with TRBJ1-1, with D perhaps TRBD1 (5 bases). This CDR3 spans 11 amino acids. Looked up from germline, CDR1 is DFQATT and CDR2 is SNEGSKA (reference sequence). The DNA of the CDR3 is TGCAGCGGACATCGTTCAGCTGAAGCTTTCTTT. It translates to CSGHRSAEAFF.

The rearrangement joins TRBV7-2 to TRBJ2-3; D possibly corresponds to TRBD2 (6 bases). The V end was cut by 5 bases, the J end by 7 bases, with 22 bases between. The CDR3 has 16 amino acids. Germline CDR1 reads SGHTA; CDR2 reads FQGNSA. Here the CDR3 DNA reads TGTGCCAGCAGCCAATCGGGACTGTCCGGACCTAATACGCAGTATTTT. It is translated as CASSQSGLSGPNTQYF. Using reference TRBV7-2 and TRBJ2-3 for the parts outside the CDR3, the full variable domain is GAGVSQSPSNKVTEKGKDVELRCDPISGHTALYWYRQSLGQGLEFLIYFQGNSAPDKSGLPSDRFSAERTGGSVSTLTIQRTQQEDSAVYLCASSQSGLSGPNTQYFGPGTRLTVL.

The CDR3 DNA sequence: TGCAGCGTTGAATACGGGAATCAGCCCCAGCATTTT. Translating gives CSVEYGNQPQHF. This sequence joins TRBV29-1 and TRBJ1-5; D remains unclear. Trimming took off 2 bases at V and 4 bases at J, with 6 bases between the two ends. In germline, CDR1 is SQVTM, CDR2 ANQGSEA. This CDR3 has 12 amino acids.

The count of this clone is one. The chain combines TRBV28 with TRBJ2-7; TRBD1 aligns across 11 bases. Germline CDR1 reads MDHEN; CDR2 reads SYDVKM. The length of the CDR3 is 15 residues. V was clipped by 5 bases and J by 3 bases; unmatched bases: 6. The CDR3 is CASSPLGTGGYEQYF. The CDR3 DNA is TGTGCCAGCAGTCCCCTAGGGACAGGGGGCTACGAGCAGTACTTC.

This clone is a singleton in its sample. V and J are TRBV9 and TRBJ2-7, with TRBD2 matching 7 bases. V dropped 4 bases and J dropped 5; count of bases not matched to a gene: 9. The V gene's germline CDR1 is SGDLS and CDR2 YYNGEE. The CDR3 length is 14 residues. CDR3 loop: CASSLEGGPNEQYF. CDR3 coding DNA: TGTGCCAGCAGCCTCGAGGGAGGGCCCAACGAGCAGTACTTC. Filled out from reference TRBV9 and TRBJ2-7, the complete variable domain reads DSGVTQTPKHLITATGQRVTLRCSPRSGDLSVYWYQQSLDQGLQFLIQYYNGEERAKGNILERFSAQQFPDLHSELNLSSLELGDSALYFCASSLEGGPNEQYFGPGTRLTVT.

In DNA form, the CDR3 reads TGTGCCAGCAGTGTTGGGAGGGGCTTCAATGAGCAGTTCTTC. It yields the protein CASSVGRGFNEQFF. The chain joins TRBV6-1 to TRBJ2-1; 7 bases are shared with TRBD2. V was pared by 4 bases and J by 6 bases, with 6 bases of the junction left unmatched. Germline V lookup: CDR1 MNHNS, CDR2 SASEGT. The CDR3 is 14 amino acids.

The V gene is TRBV29-1, the J gene TRBJ1-1; D is ambiguous. Deletions cut 3 bases from V and 10 bases from J, with 15 bases between. This CDR3 region has 12 residues. In germline, CDR1 is SQVTM, CDR2 ANQGSEA. The CDR3 spells CSVDSSGKGAFF. The CDR3 bases are TGCAGCGTTGATAGTTCAGGCAAAGGAGCTTTCTTT.

The chain recombines TRBV28 with TRBJ2-7; 10 bases fit TRBD1. The CDR3 runs 15 residues. In germline, CDR1 is MDHEN, CDR2 SYDVKM. The junction had 6 bases not matched to a gene; V was cut back by 5 bases and J by 2 bases. The chain's CDR3 is CASSAGQGTPYEQYF. Written as DNA, the CDR3 is TGTGCCAGCAGTGCGGGACAGGGGACTCCCTACGAGCAGTACTTC.

This chain connects TRBV4-2 to TRBJ2-5; 8 positions match TRBD2. The CDR3 loop spans 17 amino acids. Germline CDR1 and CDR2: LGHNA and YNFKEQ. J lost 7 bases, V lost 0 bases, and 13 bases had no gene match. The CDR3: CASSQDISSGGMGTQYF. CDR3 bases: TGTGCCAGCAGCCAAGACATCTCCAGCGGGGGCATGGGGACCCAGTACTTC.

V is TRBV5-6 and J is TRBJ1-2, with 10 bases identical to TRBD1. The CDR3 loop spans 17 amino acids. In germline, CDR1 is SGHDT, CDR2 YYEEEE. The V and J ends lost 3 bases and 8 bases, in that order; junction bases with no gene match: 16. The CDR3 DNA reads as TGTGCCAGCAGCTGGAGGACAGGGGGGGGTCGCGGAGAGGGCTACACCTTC. Encoded protein: CASSWRTGGGRGEGYTF. Based on the CDR3 plus reference TRBV5-6 and TRBJ1-2, the full variable domain is DAGVTQSPTHLIKTRGQQVTLRCSPKSGHDTVSWYQQALGQGPQFIFQYYEEEERQRGNFPDRFSGHQFPNYSSELNVNALLLGDSALYLCASSWRTGGGRGEGYTFGSGTRLTVV.

The gene calls are TRBV2 and TRBJ2-7; 10 bases fit TRBD1. The V segment lost 6 bases and the J segment 3 bases; nucleotides outside the gene matches: 5. Germline CDR1 reads SNHLY; CDR2 reads FYNNEI. The CDR3 runs 14 residues. CDR3 nucleotide sequence: TGTGCCAGCAGAAGGACAGGGGGATTCTACGAGCAGTACTTC. Translation gives CASRRTGGFYEQYF.

The DNA of the CDR3 is TGTGCCAGCAGCATGAACCGGGACAGGCGATCTAGAGACACTGAAGCTTTCTTT. It yields the protein CASSMNRDRRSRDTEAFF. V gene TRBV11-2 combines with J gene TRBJ1-1; 8 nucleotides line up with TRBD1. The germline V gene has CDR1 SGHAT and CDR2 FQNNGV. Losses at the gene ends were 5 bases for V and 3 bases for J; bases not matched to a gene: 17. This CDR3 comprises 18 residues.

This chain links TRBV6-5 with TRBJ2-1; D may be TRBD1 (5 bases). This CDR3 comprises 12 residues. V was shortened by 2 bases and J by 8 bases, with 7 bases between the two germline ends. CDR1 is MNHEY, CDR2 SVGAGI, per germline. CDR3 sequence: CASSYVGDEQFF. The DNA of the CDR3 is TGTGCCAGCAGTTACGTAGGGGATGAGCAGTTCTTC.